This TCR beta chain was sequenced in a study of regulatory T cells in long-lasting Graves disease (dated by TCRdb to the early 2020s). Study-level background: To count as having persistent Graves' disease, a patient had to have received antithyroid drug treatment for over 5 years with TSH receptor autoantibodies remaining persistently positive. Patients with persistent Graves' disease were compared with patients with newly diagnosed Graves' disease using TCR sequencing and RNA sequencing of peripheral blood. The study was conducted in China and was registered as a clinical trial. A total of some 35 samples underwent TCR sequencing, from about 13 patients with persistent Graves' disease and 20 or so patients with newly diagnosed Graves' disease. In the clinical cohort, patients with persistent Graves' disease had used antithyroid drugs for an average of approximately eleven years.

Overall study results and their limits: Persistent Graves' disease patients showed lower TCR Shannon entropy and fewer highly expanded clones than newly diagnosed patients, suggesting clonal expansion. Only peripheral blood was studied, because thyroid tissue, the primary lesion, was inaccessible. Preferential use of TRBV28, TRBJ1-2 and TRBJ2-5 was observed in persistent disease, whereas TRBV20-1 and TRBJ2-1 were favored in newly diagnosed disease. Patients with persistent disease shared more public clonotypes (roughly 2,900) than newly diagnosed patients did (about 1,000). The authors noted that the small sample size was a limitation that may lower accuracy. Sequencing and analysis were limited to the TCR beta chain.

Trimming removed 6 bases from V and 5 bases from J, leaving 16 bases between the germline ends. Via the germline V gene (reference sequence), CDR1 is LGHDT and CDR2 YNNKEL. From the cysteine through the phenylalanine, the CDR3 covers 14 amino acids. Solely the CDR3 DNA is kept, with 42 bases framed from the first base. The time point label here, explained by the study, means: persistent/refractory GD, antithyroid drugs over 5 years with positive TRAb. RNA was extracted from PBMCs in TRIzol for both TCR sequencing and RNA sequencing. The diagnosis of Graves' disease was made according to American Thyroid Association guidelines. Patients were recruited from an endocrinology department in Xi'an, China. Each patient gave 8.5 to 9.5 milliliters of peripheral blood, collected in an EDTA anticoagulant tube. Ficoll Paque Plus density gradient separation was used to isolate PBMCs, and no further T cell sorting was performed. An Agilent 2100 Bioanalyzer and agarose gel were used to assess RNA quality, and a NanoDrop 2000 was used to measure RNA concentration.

Library prep was done by multiplex PCR. The sequencer was an Illumina HiSeq 4000. To build TCR beta libraries, CDR3 regions were amplified by Arm-PCR using iRepertoire HTBI primers. Before sequencing, the PCR products underwent gel purification. The published analysis was carried out like this. Gene usage analysis of CDR3 amino acid clonotypes used the approximately 62 TRBV and 11 to 15 TRBJ segments found across samples. COPE and FqMerger were used to merge filtered high-quality paired reads into contigs. BLAST was used to align contigs to IMGT TRBV, TRBD and TRBJ reference genes, with CDR3 defined following IMGT. Highly expanded clones were defined as clonotypes with a frequency above 0.1%. Shannon entropy was used to measure repertoire diversity, and the Gini coefficient was used to measure V-J evenness. Clonotypes shared by more than one individual were considered public. Using fastp trimming at Q25 and MiXCR clonotype assembly, TCRdb reanalyzed the public sequencing data and kept in-frame beta chains. Rows merge per CDR3 protein into single entries with the most common DNA and genes. In this record, the V and J calls reflect TCRdb's handling and not the investigators' own analysis. In this sample the table shows roughly 400,000 distinct CDR3 sequences, less than 25% of which occur a single time. Less than 25% of the sample is held by the ten biggest clonotypes.

The sample holds many counts of this clonotype. It has no known antigen specificity. Base quality data are lacking; no much larger clone is found one base away. This sequence was found in a female donor with Graves disease. The chain employs TRBV3-1 and TRBJ2-5; perhaps TRBD2 is the D gene, with 5 bases matching. The sample here was peripheral blood mononuclear cells (PBMCs), taken when the disease was refractory, from a patient treated with antithyroid drugs. The nucleotide sequence reads TGTGCCAGCAGTCGACCTATTGGCGGGGAGACCCAGTACTTC. The translation is CASSRPIGGETQYF.